This T cell receptor beta chain was captured by sequencing in a study of T cell changes during pregnancy in multiple sclerosis. Profiling relied on immunoSEQ multiplex PCR, and the TCRdb table lists in-frame clones only, not all of them. In the table there are 40,000 to 55,000 clones, about 89% of which are singletons. CDR3 length: 12 residues. Deletions cut 6 bases from V and 7 bases from J, with 15 bases between. Germline CDR1 is SQVTM and CDR2 is ANQGSEA. This sequence originates from a female donor with multiple sclerosis, enrolled in a pregnancy study. The V and J genes are TRBV29-1 and TRBJ1-2; a weak D match, TRBD1 (5 bases). Sequencing was performed on CD4+ T cells from peripheral blood mononuclear cells, taken after pregnancy. CDR3 nucleotide sequence: TGCAGCGTGGGAGGGAGGGGCCGTGGCTACACCTTC. It is translated as CSVGGRGRGYTF.